The next 16 T cell receptor beta chains were all read from a single sample in a study of neoadjuvant nivolumab and ipilimumab in lung cancer (dated by TCRdb to the early 2020s). The sample's time point, from its label and the paper: pretherapy, before neoadjuvant immune checkpoint inhibitors. Library prep was done by the immunoSEQ multiplex PCR assay. TCRdb holds this immuneACCESS table with in-frame rearrangements only. Some clones are missing; in checked studies, unresolved V genes explain under half, and the rest has no known cause. In this sample the table shows 40,000 to 60,000 clones, around nine tenths of which occur a single time. The ten top clones hold around 3.7% of the sample. The specimen was blood, collected before neoadjuvant nivolumab, alone or with ipilimumab. The receptors originated from an adult with non-small cell lung cancer. Some clones in this sample may be carry-over from other donors' samples.

The genes are TRBV11-2 and TRBJ1-2; TRBD1 is a possible D gene (5 bases). Deletions cut 4 bases from V and 6 bases from J, with 21 bases between. The germline gives CDR1 SGHAT, CDR2 FQNNGV. The CDR3 extends over 16 amino acids. CDR3 in amino acids: CASSSRQTVNANGYTF. The CDR3 coding sequence is TGTGCCAGCAGCTCTCGACAGACTGTTAACGCAAATGGCTACACCTTC.

The chain uses TRBV5-1 and TRBJ1-4, with 8 bases aligning to TRBD1. Germline values: CDR1 SGHRS, CDR2 YFSETQ. The length of the CDR3 is 15 residues. Trimming removed 2 bases from V and 8 bases from J; junction bases left unmatched: 8. The chain's CDR3 is CASSFATGEGEKLFF. The CDR3 DNA sequence: TGCGCCAGCAGCTTCGCGACAGGGGAGGGCGAAAAACTGTTTTTT.

The gene calls are TRBV7-9 and TRBJ1-5; D is unclear. Germline values: CDR1 SEHNR, CDR2 FQNEAQ (reference sequence). V was pared by 0 bases and J by 7 bases, with 10 bases between. The CDR3 sequence is 14 residues long. CDR3 sequence (DNA): TGTGCCAGCAGCTTAGCTGGGTCCGGACAGCCCCAGCATTTT. The encoded protein is CASSLAGSGQPQHF. The complete variable domain, with remaining parts taken from reference TRBV7-9 and TRBJ1-5, reads DTGVSQNPRHKITKRGQNVTFRCDPISEHNRLYWYRQTLGQGPEFLTYFQNEAQLEKSRLLSDRFSAERPKGSFSTLEIQRTEQGDSAMYLCASSLAGSGQPQHFGDGTRLSIL.

The chain employs TRBV29-1 and TRBJ2-7, with D possibly being TRBD2 (6 bases). The CDR3 consists of 12 residues. Germline CDR1 and CDR2: SQVTM and ANQGSEA. Trimming pared 5 bases from V and 0 bases from J, leaving 8 bases between. CDR3 protein: CSVRTISYEQYF. The CDR3 coding sequence is TGCAGCGTTCGGACTATCTCCTACGAGCAGTACTTC.

The V and J genes are TRBV30 and TRBJ2-7; the D call may be TRBD1 or TRBD2 (5 bases each). Trimming removed 1 base at V and 2 bases at J, with 6 bases between. The CDR3 spans 12 residues. Per the germline V gene, CDR1 is GTSNPN and CDR2 is SVGIG (reference sequence). The CDR3 coding sequence is TGTGCCTGGAGTGCGGGACCCTACGAGCAGTACTTC. This gives the protein CAWSAGPYEQYF.

This chain uses TRBV11-2 with TRBJ2-3; the D gene is possibly TRBD2 (6 bases). V was clipped by 5 bases and J by 14 bases, with 17 bases between them. Looked up from germline, CDR1 is SGHAT and CDR2 is FQNNGV. The CDR3 covers 12 residues. CDR3 region: CASSPDRERPYF. The CDR3 DNA sequence: TGTGCCAGCAGCCCGGACCGGGAGCGCCCGTATTTT. The full variable domain, in which reference TRBV11-2 and TRBJ2-3 provide the parts outside the CDR3, is EAGVAQSPRYKIIEKRQSVAFWCNPISGHATLYWYQQILGQGPKLLIQFQNNGVVDDSQLPKDRFSAERLKGVDSTLKIQPAKLEDSAVYLCASSPDRERPYFGPGTRLTVL.

The gene calls are TRBV4-1 and TRBJ2-4; 14 positions agree with TRBD2. Per the germline V gene, CDR1 is MGHRA and CDR2 is YSYEKL. V lost 0 bases, J lost 1 base, and 11 bases stayed unmatched. The CDR3 length is 21 residues. CDR3 DNA sequence: TGCGCCAGCAGCCAAGATAGTCCCGGGACTAGCGGGAGAGGCGCCAAAAACATTCAGTACTTC. Translated, it gives CASSQDSPGTSGRGAKNIQYF.

This chain connects TRBV7-2 to TRBJ2-2; 7 bases match TRBD2. The CDR3 is 14 amino acids. J lost 8 bases, V lost 5 bases, and 8 bases had no gene match. From germline, CDR1 is SGHTA and CDR2 FQGNSA. The CDR3 nucleotides read TGTGCCAGCAGCCCCGGGGGGTCGACAGGGGAGCTGTTTTTT. It translates to CASSPGGSTGELFF.

V usage is TRBV9 and J usage is TRBJ2-7; D perhaps matches TRBD1 (6 bases). V was clipped by 3 bases and J by 2 bases, with 12 bases between them. CDR3 length: 14 residues. CDR1 is SGDLS and CDR2 is YYNGEE in the germline V gene. The CDR3 reads CASSALQGPYEQYF. In DNA form, the CDR3 reads TGTGCCAGCAGCGCACTACAGGGCCCCTACGAGCAGTACTTC.

The gene calls are TRBV19 and TRBJ1-4, with 8 bases that match TRBD1. CDR1 and CDR2 from the germline V gene are LNHDA and SQIVND (reference sequence). This CDR3 is built from 13 residues. V shed 8 bases and J 7 bases; nucleotides not matched to a gene: 6. The DNA for the CDR3 is TGTGCCAGTCAGGGGGCCGGGGGTGAAAAACTGTTTTTT. Amino acid sequence: CASQGAGGEKLFF.

The rearrangement joins TRBV7-8 to TRBJ2-1; 11 nucleotides align to TRBD2. Looked up from germline, CDR1 is SGHVS and CDR2 is FQNEAQ. The CDR3 loop spans 20 amino acids. J lost 2 bases, V lost 0 bases, and 12 bases had no gene match. The CDR3 DNA reads as TGTGCCAGCAGCTTAGCGCAAGGGCTAGCGGGAGGTGGGACCTACAATGAGCAGTTCTTC. It encodes CASSLAQGLAGGGTYNEQFF.

The chain is built from TRBV6-1 and TRBJ1-5, with D perhaps matching TRBD1 (5 bases). V was clipped by 2 bases and J by 8 bases, with 7 bases between them. The length of the CDR3 is 12 residues. Per the germline V gene, CDR1 is MNHNS and CDR2 is SASEGT. The CDR3 here is CASSELGEPQHF. DNA of the CDR3: TGTGCCAGCAGTGAATTAGGGGAGCCCCAGCATTTT.

The rearrangement links TRBV6-6 to TRBJ2-7, with TRBD2 matching 11 bases. The CDR3 length is 15 residues. V was clipped by 5 bases and J by 2 bases; unmatched bases: 5. CDR1 is MNHNY and CDR2 is SVGAGI in the germline V gene (reference sequence). The CDR3 loop is CASSSPSGRTYEQYF. The CDR3 bases are TGTGCCAGCAGTAGCCCTAGCGGGAGGACCTACGAGCAGTACTTC.

The CDR3 DNA reads as TGCGCCAGCAGCTTGGAGGGACAGGGAGCCGCGTATGGCTACACCTTC. Its protein product is CASSLEGQGAAYGYTF. The chain carries TRBV5-1 and TRBJ1-2; TRBD1 aligns across 9 bases. This CDR3 has 16 amino acids. The germline V gene encodes CDR1 SGHRS and CDR2 YFSETQ. V was clipped by 0 bases and J by 5 bases; unmatched bases: 8.

The chain carries TRBV5-1 and TRBJ2-5, with D perhaps TRBD2 (6 bases). This CDR3 spans 16 amino acids. Trimming left V 4 bases short and J 4 bases short, with 20 bases between. Per the germline V gene, CDR1 is SGHRS and CDR2 is YFSETQ. The CDR3 sequence: CASSRSAAGPSETQYF. CDR3 DNA: TGCGCCAGCAGCCGCTCGGCAGCGGGTCCTTCAGAGACCCAGTACTTC.

This chain joins TRBV5-6 and TRBJ2-6; possible D gene TRBD1, 5 bases. Germline V gene data show CDR1 as SGHDT and CDR2 as YYEEEE. V gave up 2 bases and J gave up 0 bases, with 9 bases separating them. This CDR3 region has 16 residues. CDR3 protein: CASSLDSLSGANVLTF. The CDR3, as DNA: TGTGCCAGCAGCTTAGACAGTCTCTCTGGGGCCAACGTCCTGACTTTC.